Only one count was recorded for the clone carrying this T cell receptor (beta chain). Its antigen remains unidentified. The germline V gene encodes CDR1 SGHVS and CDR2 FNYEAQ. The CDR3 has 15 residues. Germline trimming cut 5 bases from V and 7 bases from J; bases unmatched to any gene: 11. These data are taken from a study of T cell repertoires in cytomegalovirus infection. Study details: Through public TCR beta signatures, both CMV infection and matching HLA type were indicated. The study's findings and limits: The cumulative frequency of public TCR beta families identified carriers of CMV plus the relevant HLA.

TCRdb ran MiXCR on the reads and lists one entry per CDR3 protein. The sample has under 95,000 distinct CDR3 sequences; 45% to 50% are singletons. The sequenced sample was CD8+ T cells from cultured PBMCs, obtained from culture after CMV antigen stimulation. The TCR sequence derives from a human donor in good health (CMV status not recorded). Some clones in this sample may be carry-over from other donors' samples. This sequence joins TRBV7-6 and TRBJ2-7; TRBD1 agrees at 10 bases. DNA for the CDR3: TGTGCCAGCAGCGCCAGACAGGGGGCACACAATGAGCAGTACTTC. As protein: CASSARQGAHNEQYF. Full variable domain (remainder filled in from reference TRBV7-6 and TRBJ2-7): GAGVSQSPRYKVTKRGQDVALRCDPISGHVSLYWYRQALGQGPEFLTYFNYEAQQDKSGLPNDRFSAERPEGSISTLTIQRTEQRDSAMYRCASSARQGAHNEQYFGPGTRLTVT.